The next 31 T cell receptor beta chains were all read from a single sample in a study of blood T cell repertoires in COVID-19. This table comes from immunoSEQ multiplex PCR, and its TCRdb copy is limited to in-frame clones, with some not included. The sample contains about 80,000 clones, around 76% of which appear only once. Sequenced material: peripheral blood. Receptor source: a man aged 70-80 years with active or convalescent COVID-19.

The chain uses TRBV7-8 and TRBJ2-3; the D gene is possibly TRBD1 (6 bases). Germline CDR1 reads SGHVS; CDR2 reads FQNEAQ. The V gene lost 1 base and the J gene lost 3 bases, with 14 bases spanning the gap. This CDR3 has 16 amino acids. The CDR3, as DNA: TGTGCCAGCAGCTTAGGGGACCTGACAGGAACAGATACGCAGTATTTT. Its protein product is CASSLGDLTGTDTQYF.

The chain combines TRBV9 with TRBJ1-6; TRBD1 matches 7 bases. This CDR3 comprises 14 residues. Germline V gives CDR1 SGDLS, CDR2 YYNGEE. V gave up 3 bases and J gave up 6 bases; unmatched junction bases: 3. DNA for the CDR3: TGTGCCAGCAGCGGACAGGGTCCTAATTCACCCCTCCACTTT. Protein product: CASSGQGPNSPLHF.

This clone came up a few times. The chain combines TRBV28 with TRBJ1-5; 7 bases align to TRBD1. Germline V lookup: CDR1 MDHEN, CDR2 SYDVKM. Trimming cost V 6 bases and J 7 bases; bases outside gene matches: 9. This CDR3 spans 14 amino acids. CDR3 in DNA: TGTGCCAGCAGACCAGGGGGGCCACACCAGCCCCAGCATTTT. Protein product: CASRPGGPHQPQHF.

This chain connects TRBV20-1 to TRBJ1-2; TRBD1 might be the D (6 bases). The germline CDR1 and CDR2 sequences are DFQATT and SNEGSKA (reference sequence). The CDR3 is 13 residues long. V was clipped by 3 bases and J by 6 bases, with 14 bases between them. CDR3 loop: CSASPQGENGYTF. CDR3 DNA: TGCAGTGCTAGTCCACAGGGAGAGAATGGCTACACCTTC.

The rearrangement joins TRBV28 to TRBJ2-7, with D perhaps matching TRBD1 (6 bases). Trimming took 3 bases from V and 1 from J, leaving 13 bases between them. The CDR3 sequence is 15 residues long. Germline CDR1 is MDHEN and CDR2 is SYDVKM. The CDR3 loop reads CASSFQGTRSYEQYF. In nucleotides, the CDR3 is TGTGCCAGCAGTTTCCAGGGGACGAGGTCCTACGAGCAGTACTTC.

The chain couples TRBV30 to TRBJ2-7; TRBD2 aligns across 11 bases. Germline values: CDR1 GTSNPN, CDR2 SVGIG (reference sequence). The CDR3 extends over 14 amino acids. Trimming cost V 5 bases and J 3 bases; bases outside gene matches: 6. In nucleotides, the CDR3 is TGTGCCTGGGGTACTAGCGGGGGTAACTACGAGCAGTACTTC. Its protein is CAWGTSGGNYEQYF.

The chain combines TRBV10-1 with TRBJ2-3; 9 nucleotides match TRBD2. The V and J ends lost 3 bases and 4 bases, in that order; junction bases with no gene match: 5. Germline loops: CDR1 WNHNN, CDR2 SYGVQD (reference sequence). This CDR3 is built from 15 residues. CDR3 nucleotides: TGCGCCAGCAGTGATTTGCGGGGGGGCCCAGATACGCAGTATTTT. This sequence encodes CASSDLRGGPDTQYF.

The chain has TRBV1 and TRBJ1-1. TRBV1 is deemed a pseudogene. There are 15 residues in the CDR3. The CDR3 DNA reads as TGCACCAGCAGCCACCTTGGTTGGAGGGACACTGAAGCTTTCTTT. It codes for CTSSHLGWRDTEAFF.

The V call is TRBV6-5, the J call TRBJ2-2; 8 positions agree with TRBD2. Germline CDR1 and CDR2: MNHEY and SVGAGI. Trimming cost V 7 bases and J 0 bases; bases outside gene matches: 4. The CDR3 runs 15 residues. The CDR3 is CASKAGGANTGELFF. CDR3 nucleotide sequence: TGTGCCAGCAAGGCGGGGGGCGCGAACACCGGGGAGCTGTTTTTT.

This clone was detected a few times. The chain has TRBV5-4 and TRBJ1-2, with TRBD1 matching over 8 bases. J was trimmed by 8 bases and V by 4 bases; bases with no gene match: 10. Germline V lookup: CDR1 SGHNT, CDR2 YYREEE (reference sequence). The CDR3 spans 14 residues. CDR3 protein: CASSPQGARRGYTF. CDR3 in DNA: TGTGCCAGCAGCCCGCAGGGGGCGAGGCGGGGCTACACCTTC.

The chain links TRBV10-3 to TRBJ2-3; 7 bases map to TRBD1. This CDR3 region has 23 residues. V gave up 0 bases and J gave up 2 bases; unmatched junction bases: 26. CDR1 is ENHRY and CDR2 is SYGVKD in the germline V gene. CDR3 loop: CAISESPYRGVGYRVGYTDTQYF. CDR3 nucleotides: TGTGCCATCAGTGAGTCACCTTACAGGGGTGTAGGGTACCGGGTCGGCTACACAGATACGCAGTATTTT.

CDR3 residues: CASSGTGGSYGTQYF. The DNA for the CDR3 is TGTGCCAGCAGTGGGACAGGGGGCTCGTACGGGACCCAGTACTTC. The chain recombines TRBV2 with TRBJ2-5; 11 bases line up with TRBD1. The CDR3 totals 15 residues. From germline, CDR1 is SNHLY and CDR2 FYNNEI. After removal of 4 bases from V and 7 bases from J, the junction contained 8 bases not matched to a gene.

This clone was detected only a few times. In nucleotides, the CDR3 is TGCGCCAGCAGCCAAGATCAGGGCCGGGAGACCCAGTACTTC. Protein product: CASSQDQGRETQYF. The V gene is TRBV4-1, the J gene TRBJ2-5; a weak D match, TRBD1 (5 bases). The CDR3 contains 14 residues. V shed 0 bases and J shed 5 bases, with 10 bases lying between them. Germline V gene lookup returns CDR1 MGHRA and CDR2 YSYEKL.

The CDR3 DNA reads as TGTGCCAGCAGCTCCACAGGGGAAGGCTCCTACGAGCAGTACTTC. Amino acids: CASSSTGEGSYEQYF. The chain recombines TRBV3-1 (or the pseudogene TRBV3-2) with TRBJ2-7; 7 bases are shared with TRBD1. Losses at the gene ends were 5 bases for V and 0 bases for J; bases not matched to a gene: 7. This CDR3 is 15 amino acids long. Per the germline V gene, CDR1 is LGHDT and CDR2 is YNNKEL (reference sequence).

The chain combines TRBV7-6 with TRBJ2-5; TRBD2 matches at 10 bases. This CDR3 region has 15 residues. V shed 6 bases, J shed 5 bases, and the junction held 9 bases outside the gene matches. CDR1 SGHVS and CDR2 FNYEAQ come from the germline V gene. The CDR3 here is CASRSPSGGGETQYF. The CDR3 DNA follows: TGTGCCAGCAGAAGTCCCAGCGGGGGGGGCGAGACCCAGTACTTC.

As DNA, the CDR3 is TGTGCCAGCAGCTCGGGGACTCACGGCGGCATTCAGTACTTC. It encodes CASSSGTHGGIQYF. This rearrangement joins TRBV7-3 to TRBJ2-4; a possible D gene is TRBD2 (6 bases). Germline V lookup: CDR1 SGHTA, CDR2 FQGTGA. This CDR3 comprises 14 residues. Trimming cost V 4 bases and J 9 bases, with 16 bases left between them.

The chain has TRBV7-9 and TRBJ2-7; 9 positions agree with TRBD1. The CDR3 is 16 amino acids. With V trimmed by 4 bases and J by 2 bases, 9 bases remained unmatched. Germline V CDR1 and CDR2: SEHNR, FQNEAQ (reference sequence). The CDR3 DNA follows: TGTGCCAGCAGCTCGCCGGGACAGGGTACAACCTACGAGCAGTACTTC. It encodes CASSSPGQGTTYEQYF.

This chain joins TRBV11-2 and TRBJ2-5, with 8 bases that match TRBD2. Trimming at V came to 8 bases and at J to 4 bases, leaving 9 bases not matched to a gene. Germline V gives CDR1 SGHAT, CDR2 FQNNGV. CDR3 size: 14 residues. CDR3 residues: CASRERGWVETQYF. The CDR3 DNA is TGTGCCAGCCGGGAGCGGGGGTGGGTAGAGACCCAGTACTTC.

The V and J genes are TRBV7-9 and TRBJ2-1; the match to TRBD2 covers 13 bases. Trimming removed 5 bases from V and 3 bases from J; junction bases left unmatched: 7. The germline gives CDR1 SEHNR, CDR2 FQNEAQ (reference sequence). The CDR3 is 17 amino acids. The CDR3 region is CASSPAGTSGNYNEQFF. The CDR3, as DNA: TGTGCCAGCAGCCCCGCCGGGACTAGCGGGAACTACAATGAGCAGTTCTTC.

The J gene is TRBJ2-3, the V gene TRBV25-1; a weak D match, TRBD2 (5 bases). Trimming removed 3 bases at V and 4 bases at J, with 17 bases between. Per the germline V gene, CDR1 is MGHDK and CDR2 is SYGVNS. This CDR3 has 16 amino acids. The CDR3 reads CASSDTGGPEADTQYF. The CDR3 DNA sequence: TGTGCCAGCAGTGATACGGGCGGGCCAGAGGCAGATACGCAGTATTTT.

The rearrangement uses TRBV19 and TRBJ1-4; 8 positions match TRBD1. There are 14 residues in the CDR3. Germline CDR1 and CDR2: LNHDA and SQIVND (reference sequence). Trimming at V came to 3 bases and at J to 8 bases, leaving 5 bases not matched to a gene. CDR3 amino acids: CASSIPGGGEKLFF. CDR3 DNA: TGTGCCAGTAGTATCCCAGGGGGCGGCGAAAAACTGTTTTTT.

This chain uses TRBV10-2 with TRBJ1-3, with D possibly matching TRBD1 (6 bases). Trimming stripped 6 bases from V and 0 bases from J, with 18 bases between. Germline V CDR1 and CDR2: WSHSY, SAAADI. The CDR3 consists of 17 residues. The CDR3 coding sequence is TGCGCCAGCAGGGACAGATCCAAAATTCTCTCTGGAAACACCATATATTTT. This sequence encodes CASRDRSKILSGNTIYF.

V usage is TRBV5-1 and J usage is TRBJ2-1, with D maybe TRBD2 (5 bases). Trimming stripped 0 bases from V and 4 bases from J, with 11 bases between. Per germline, CDR1 SGHRS and CDR2 YFSETQ. This CDR3 has 15 amino acids. The chain's CDR3 is CASSLGGLGYNEQFF. DNA for the CDR3: TGCGCCAGCAGCTTGGGCGGGTTAGGTTACAATGAGCAGTTCTTC.

The chain links TRBV2 to TRBJ1-1; no definite D call. V lost 5 bases and J lost 4, with 8 bases in between. Looked up from germline, CDR1 is SNHLY and CDR2 is FYNNEI. This CDR3 has 12 amino acids. The CDR3 is CASSPGGTEAFF. The DNA for the CDR3 is TGTGCCAGCAGTCCCGGAGGCACTGAAGCTTTCTTT.

This chain uses TRBV3-1 (or the pseudogene TRBV3-2) with TRBJ2-1; D not certain. The CDR3 loop spans 12 amino acids. The V end lost 0 bases, the J end lost 10 bases, and 7 bases lay between the germline ends. Germline loops: CDR1 LGHDT, CDR2 YNNKEL (reference sequence). The CDR3 is CASSQDYREQFF. The CDR3 DNA reads TGTGCCAGCAGCCAAGACTACCGGGAGCAGTTCTTC.

This chain connects TRBV2 to TRBJ2-6; unclear D gene. V dropped 3 bases and J dropped 4 bases, with 7 bases sitting between them. The CDR3 contains 14 residues. The germline V gene has CDR1 SNHLY and CDR2 FYNNEI. The CDR3 spells CASSDLGGANVLTF. DNA of the CDR3: TGTGCCAGCAGTGACCTAGGAGGGGCCAACGTCCTGACTTTC.

This clone was detected ten times or more. The rearrangement links TRBV28 to TRBJ1-2, with D uncertain. V lost 5 bases and J lost 6, with 7 bases in between. The germline V gene has CDR1 MDHEN and CDR2 SYDVKM. The CDR3 has 11 amino acids. Here the CDR3 reads CASSTFDGYTF. The CDR3 nucleotides are TGTGCCAGCAGTACTTTTGATGGCTACACCTTC.

J is TRBJ1-2 and V is TRBV2; D gene unclear. The V gene's germline CDR1 is SNHLY and CDR2 FYNNEI. V lost 4 bases to trimming and J lost 3 bases, with 3 bases between them. The CDR3 is made up of 11 amino acids. The CDR3: CASSGDYGYTF. CDR3 in DNA: TGTGCCAGCAGTGGAGACTATGGCTACACCTTC. The full variable domain, its missing parts supplied by reference TRBV2 and TRBJ1-2, is EPEVTQTPSHQVTQMGQEVILRCVPISNHLYFYWYRQILGQKVEFLVSFYNNEISEKSEIFDDQFSVERPDGSNFTLKIRSTKLEDSAMYFCASSGDYGYTFGSGTRLTVV.

This chain links TRBV19 with TRBJ1-5; a weak D match, TRBD1 (6 bases). Per the germline V gene, CDR1 is LNHDA and CDR2 is SQIVND (reference sequence). The V end was cut by 1 base, the J end by 2 bases, with 18 bases between. The CDR3 is made up of 18 amino acids. The CDR3 DNA reads TGTGCCAGTAGTATAGCGGGGCGGGGGGCTCGAGGCAATCAGCCCCAGCATTTT. Residues: CASSIAGRGARGNQPQHF. Supplemented by reference TRBV19 and TRBJ1-5, the full variable domain reads DGGITQSPKYLFRKEGQNVTLSCEQNLNHDAMYWYRQDPGQGLRLIYYSQIVNDFQKGDIAEGYSVSREKKESFPLTVTSAQKNPTAFYLCASSIAGRGARGNQPQHFGDGTRLSIL.

The rearrangement joins TRBV19 to TRBJ1-1; perhaps TRBD1 as D (5 bases). CDR1 is LNHDA, CDR2 SQIVND, per germline (reference sequence). The CDR3 length is 13 residues. The V gene lost 8 bases and the J gene lost 4 bases, with 14 bases spanning the gap. CDR3 sequence: CASGQGRSTEAFF. The CDR3 DNA reads TGTGCCAGTGGCCAGGGAAGGAGCACTGAAGCTTTCTTT.

This clone was counted between two and nine times. This sequence joins TRBV19 and TRBJ1-2, with 9 bases aligning to TRBD1. With V trimmed by 6 bases and J by 6 bases, 8 bases remained unmatched. The V gene's germline CDR1 is LNHDA and CDR2 SQIVND (reference sequence). This CDR3 contains 14 residues. CDR3 sequence: CASRPGQGMNGYTF. The CDR3 DNA reads as TGTGCCAGTAGACCGGGACAGGGAATGAATGGCTACACCTTC.